This TCR beta chain appears in the sequencing data of a study of shared clonotypes between healthy human individuals (dated by TCRdb to the early 2020s). Describing the broader study: Two women and a few men aged 18 to 49 years were included in the cohort. Per donor, three plates each were used for CD4 naive and CD4 memory, two for CD8 naive, and one for CD8 memory. Each donor's leukapheresis produced roughly between roughly 0.85 and 10 billion PBMCs. To estimate repertoire size and how much clonotype sharing occurs between individuals, the study deeply sequenced the blood TCR repertoires of several healthy adults. To increase sequencing depth and limit assay-specific biases, TCR repertoire library preparation and sequencing were carried out by different laboratories using diverse techniques.

V has 1 base trimmed and J has 6 bases trimmed; junction bases matching no gene number 13. The CDR3 spans 18 residues, from the cysteine through the phenylalanine. The retained sequence is limited to the CDR3, 54 bases, with the frame set at the first base. CDR1 and CDR2, per the germline V gene, are SGHRS and YFSETQ. Worth noting for this clone: The specificity of this receptor is unknown. The input lacks base qualities; no much larger clone sits a single base away.

The paper's findings and limits, for the study overall: Pairwise subsampling indicated that sequencing depth was expected to affect the degree of clonotype sharing among donors. Incomplete sequencing was indicated by rarefaction of sorted-subset datasets, despite the large sequencing depth. About 5% of naive CD4, 3.5% of naive CD8, about 2.5% of memory CD4, and about 0.4% of memory CD8 clonotypes were shared across a few donors. The genetic and exposure-history diversity represented was limited by the small number of donors. Naive subsets generally had larger estimated clonotype richness than memory subsets. Sampling was limited to blood, and TCR repertoires in tissue likely differ from TCR repertoires in blood. Compared with non-shared clonotypes, clonotypes shared by all four sorted-subset donors had higher generation probabilities.

Donors were healthy HIV-negative adults with no recently reported acute infections or vaccinations. Every donor was a Caucasian adult living in Nashville, Tennessee, USA. CD4+ T cells were enriched through magnetic negative selection, after which naive cells were positively selected on CD45RA and the remaining negative fraction served as the memory subset. Blood was collected by leukapheresis, and PBMCs were isolated by Ficoll-Histopaque density gradient centrifugation and then cryopreserved in liquid nitrogen vapor phase. Analytical flow cytometry was used to check the purity and quantity of each magnetically sorted T cell population. Genomic DNA was isolated from each sorted fraction and quantified by UV absorbance on a Nanodrop 2000c. Using the deep immunoSEQ assay, TCR CDR3 regions were amplified from genomic DNA by multiplex PCR. Extracted genomic DNA from each cell subset was spread evenly across all wells of several immunoSEQ 96-well plates, with each plate serving as a replicate. Each replicate PCR for sorted subsets received 200 ng genomic DNA, equal to tens of thousands of T cell genomes. Purified libraries were quantified with a Qubit 3.0 fluorometer, sized on a Bioanalyzer 2100, and re-quantified with the KAPA Library Quantification kit. Every immunoSEQ 96-well plate was sequenced on a dedicated single-read 150-cycle Illumina NextSeq 550 flow cell. In the paper's pipeline: Because the immunoSEQ output held only junctional sequences and lacked quality scores, the filtering could not match the filtering applied to full-length reads. Sequences were annotated with PyIR, a Python wrapper for IgBLAST v1.9, and V/J genes and CDR3 were assigned using IMGT germline references. Reads with weak V/J assignments (E-value above 1e-6), missing CDR3, stop codons, out-of-frame junctions, or ambiguous translated residues were removed. V3J clonotypes were defined as sequences sharing an identical inferred V gene, J gene, and CDR3 amino acid sequence. The percentage overlap between two repertoires was calculated by dividing the number of shared unique clonotypes by the size of the smaller repertoire. Richness of each repertoire was evaluated using RTK rarefaction, the Chao1 estimator, and Recon v2.1 estimates of unobserved clonotypes. Generation probabilities for all TCRbeta clonotypes obtained by the gDNA method from four donors were computed using OLGA. Imported from immuneACCESS, the table was reduced by TCRdb to in-frame sequences with V and J called. These copies leave out some clones; in studies compared against another copy, an unresolved V gene accounts for under half, and the cause of the remainder is not known. V and J calls and clone size come straight from that table; D and trimming were deduced from the DNA. The sample table records about a million clones; about 76% of these occur just once. Together, the top ten hold about 1.5% of the sample.

The rearrangement joined TRBV5-1 to TRBJ2-3; TRBD1 aligns with 11 central bases. The sequence was collected from a man younger than 35 in good health. The sample consisted of memory CD4+ T cells sorted from blood. Taken with the paper, the label for cell subset or site translates to: CD45RA-negative fraction. The CDR3 here reads CASSLRYSGTGGADTQYF. The nucleotides are TGCGCCAGCAGCTTGAGGTACTCCGGGACAGGGGGGGCGGATACGCAGTATTTT.